This TCR beta chain was obtained from a study of neurological immune-mediated disorders. The authors made cDNA by 5'RACE with 10-nucleotide random UMIs. TCRdb re-called the 5' RACE reads through MiXCR, storing one row per CDR3 protein. Of about 30,000 distinct CDR3 sequences detected, less than 15% appear once; the ten largest clones hold 7.8%. Libraries used 2 million unsorted PBMCs kept frozen in RNAlater. J lost 1 base, V lost 3 bases, and 3 bases had no gene match. Germline CDR1 is SGHRS and CDR2 is YFSETQ. CDR3 size: 14 residues. Study results and caveats: None of the CDR3 amino acid sequences in expanded clones turned up in more than one subject, which points to private repertoires in all groups.

This clonotype was recorded at least ten times. Its antigen is unidentified. The receptor was isolated from a man in his fifties or sixties in good health. V gene TRBV5-1 combines with J gene TRBJ2-7; 8 bases fit TRBD1. Sequenced input: PBMCs. The CDR3 region is CASSYDRGSYEQYF. As DNA, the CDR3 is TGCGCCAGCAGCTATGACAGGGGATCCTACGAGCAGTACTTC.